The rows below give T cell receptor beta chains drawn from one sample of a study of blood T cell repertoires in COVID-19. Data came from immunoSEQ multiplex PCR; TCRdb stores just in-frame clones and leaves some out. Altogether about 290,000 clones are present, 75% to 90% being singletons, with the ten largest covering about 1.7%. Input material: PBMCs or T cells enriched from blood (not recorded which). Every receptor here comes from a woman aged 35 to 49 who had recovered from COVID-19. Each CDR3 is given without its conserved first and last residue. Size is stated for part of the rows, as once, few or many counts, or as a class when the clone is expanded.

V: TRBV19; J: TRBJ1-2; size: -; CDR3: ASSMNPPGQGNYGYT
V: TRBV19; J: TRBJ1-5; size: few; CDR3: ASGAGTGYQPQH
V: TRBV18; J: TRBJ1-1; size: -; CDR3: ASSPLGQKNTEAF
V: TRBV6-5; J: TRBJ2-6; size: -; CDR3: ASTARSSGANVLT
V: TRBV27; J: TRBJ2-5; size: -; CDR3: ASSALRVAGGIQETQY
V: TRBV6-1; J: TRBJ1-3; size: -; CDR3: ASSENQGLNTIY
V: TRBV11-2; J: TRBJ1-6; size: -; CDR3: ASSLRGSPLH
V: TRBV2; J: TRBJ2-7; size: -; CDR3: ASSDSWSARREYEQY
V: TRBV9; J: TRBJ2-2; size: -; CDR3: ASSPRQGTGELF
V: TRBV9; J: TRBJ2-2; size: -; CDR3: ASSVSPAGELF
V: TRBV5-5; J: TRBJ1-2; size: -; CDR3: ASSLTEDYGYT
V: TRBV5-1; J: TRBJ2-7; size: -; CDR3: ASSYGLAAGGIAYEQY
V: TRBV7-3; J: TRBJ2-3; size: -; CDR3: ASSLTSGGAADTQY
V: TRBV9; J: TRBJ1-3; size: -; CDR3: ASSVSWGPGNTIY
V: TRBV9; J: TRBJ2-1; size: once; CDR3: VSSKIAGGPYNEQF
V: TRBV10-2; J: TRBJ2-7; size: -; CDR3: ASTPYQQATTYEQY
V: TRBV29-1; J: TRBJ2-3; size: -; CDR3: SCSGAIKTDTQY
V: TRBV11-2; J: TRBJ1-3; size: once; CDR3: ASSVAGGSYLSGNTIY
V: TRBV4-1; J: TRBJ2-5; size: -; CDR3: ASSQGTGPRTQY
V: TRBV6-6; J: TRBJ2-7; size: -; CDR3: ASSSPGGTYEQY
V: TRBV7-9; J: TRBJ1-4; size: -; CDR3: ASSPDRGPGEKLF
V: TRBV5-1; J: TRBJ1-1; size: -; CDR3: ASSVLMNTEAF
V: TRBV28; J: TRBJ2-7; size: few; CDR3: ASSRTVSGYEQY
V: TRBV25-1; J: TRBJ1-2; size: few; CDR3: ASSKGTGGNYGYT
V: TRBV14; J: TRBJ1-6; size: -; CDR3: ASSQGLPGRNSPLH
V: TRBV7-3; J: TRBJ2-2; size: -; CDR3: ASSLTHSGTTGELF
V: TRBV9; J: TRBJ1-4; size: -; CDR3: ASSVGQGSPTNEKLF
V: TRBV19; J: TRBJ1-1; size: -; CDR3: ASRPGHSNTEAF
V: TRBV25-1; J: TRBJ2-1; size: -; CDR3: ASSEFSGGAGNEQF
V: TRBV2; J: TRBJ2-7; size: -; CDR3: ASSDRRDSYEQY
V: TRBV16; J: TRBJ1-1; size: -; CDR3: ASSQVVGGGTEAF
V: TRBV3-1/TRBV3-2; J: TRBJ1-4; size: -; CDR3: ASSQVVSGEKLF
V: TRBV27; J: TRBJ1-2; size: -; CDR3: ASSRIDGGYYGYT
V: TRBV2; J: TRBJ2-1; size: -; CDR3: ASPRTDPKGPLISEQF
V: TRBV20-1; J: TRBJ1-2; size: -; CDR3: SATTGSGYT
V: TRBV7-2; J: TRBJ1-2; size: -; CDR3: ASSLTGAYGYT
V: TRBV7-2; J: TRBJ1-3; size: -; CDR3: ASSLDRENTIY
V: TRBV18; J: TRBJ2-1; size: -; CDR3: ASSGAYNEQF
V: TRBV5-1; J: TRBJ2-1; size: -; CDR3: ASSFYTGARGNEQF
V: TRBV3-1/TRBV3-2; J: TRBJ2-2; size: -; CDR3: ASSQGQPGELF
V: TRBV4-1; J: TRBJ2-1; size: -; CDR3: ASSQGGRGVRYNEQF
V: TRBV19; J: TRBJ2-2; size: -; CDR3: ASSKTSSGTGAAGELF
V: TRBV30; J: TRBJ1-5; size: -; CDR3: ACDRGNQPQH
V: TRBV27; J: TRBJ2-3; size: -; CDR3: ASSPGTSTADTQY
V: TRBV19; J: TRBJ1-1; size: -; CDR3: ATNRQGADTEAF
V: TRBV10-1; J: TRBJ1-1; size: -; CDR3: ASSGQVNTEAF